The 7 T cell receptor beta chains reported below all come from one sample, sequenced in a study of vaccination effects on CD4 cells after COVID-19. Having been cultured for around nine days, the cells underwent CD4+ T cell isolation. According to PCR results, the person was infected with SARS-CoV-2 between March and December 2020. Subjects were given two BNT162b2 or mRNA-1273 vaccine doses. Here immunoSEQ multiplex PCR was the method, and the copy in TCRdb shows in-frame clones only, minus some. This table holds 30,000 to 35,000 clones, roughly 75% found once. The antigens of these receptors remain unknown. This specimen consisted of CD4+ T cells from PBMCs cultured without peptide, obtained after COVID-19 vaccination. The receptor source for this set is a human donor who had a prior SARS-CoV-2 infection.

The genes are TRBV2 and TRBJ2-6; 7 bases are a match to TRBD2. V shed 2 bases, J shed 2 bases, and the junction held 3 bases outside the gene matches. The germline CDR1 and CDR2 sequences are SNHLY and FYNNEI. This CDR3 is 16 amino acids long. The CDR3 sequence is CASSERGVTGANVLTF. The CDR3 DNA is TGTGCCAGCAGTGAACGGGGGGTTACTGGGGCCAACGTCCTGACTTTC.

CDR3 sequence reads: CSVAAGTNTEAFF. The CDR3 region has the DNA TGCAGCGTGGCCGCCGGGACAAACACTGAAGCTTTCTTT. The genes are TRBV29-1 and TRBJ1-1, with D perhaps matching TRBD1 (6 bases). Trimming took off 6 bases at V and 2 bases at J, with 13 bases between the two ends. This CDR3 comprises 13 residues. Germline CDR1 reads SQVTM; CDR2 reads ANQGSEA.

The chain links TRBV4-2 to TRBJ1-4, with 9 positions matching TRBD1. Germline loops: CDR1 LGHNA, CDR2 YNFKEQ. The V and J ends lost 5 bases and 4 bases, in that order; junction bases with no gene match: 5. This CDR3 is built from 15 residues. This CDR3 is CASSVRDRDNEKLFF. The CDR3, as DNA: TGTGCCAGCAGCGTCCGGGACAGGGATAATGAAAAACTGTTTTTT.

The chain couples TRBV9 to TRBJ2-1; D is undetermined. V lost 0 bases and J 6 bases, leaving 7 bases between the germline ends. The CDR3 consists of 13 residues. Germline V CDR1 and CDR2: SGDLS, YYNGEE. The CDR3 loop reads CASSVGSGNEQFF. The CDR3 bases are TGTGCCAGCAGCGTAGGTAGTGGCAATGAGCAGTTCTTC.

In this sample, this clone turned up a few times. The chain is built from TRBV6-5 and TRBJ1-6, with D unclear. The CDR3 extends over 15 amino acids. Between the trimmed V and J ends, which lost 0 bases and 4 bases, there was a span of 7 bases. Germline values: CDR1 MNHEY, CDR2 SVGAGI. The CDR3: CASSYSTEYNSPLHF. The DNA of the CDR3 is TGTGCCAGCAGTTACTCGACGGAGTATAATTCACCCCTCCACTTT.

This sequence joins TRBV5-1 and TRBJ2-2; 7 bases line up with TRBD1. This CDR3 region has 14 residues. Germline CDR1 and CDR2: SGHRS and YFSETQ. V dropped 4 bases and J dropped 6; count of bases not matched to a gene: 6. CDR3 residues: CASSQITGAGELFF. The CDR3 DNA reads TGCGCCAGCAGCCAAATTACAGGGGCCGGGGAGCTGTTTTTT.

The chain couples TRBV9 to TRBJ2-1; D possibly corresponds to TRBD1 (5 bases). Between the trimmed V and J ends, which lost 4 bases and 0 bases, there was a span of 14 bases. In germline, CDR1 is SGDLS, CDR2 YYNGEE. The CDR3 spans 16 residues. The CDR3 coding sequence is TGTGCCAGCAGCCCTAAACACAGGAGCTCCTACAATGAGCAGTTCTTC. Amino acid sequence: CASSPKHRSSYNEQFF. The variable domain in full, with the rest retrieved from reference TRBV9 and TRBJ2-1, is DSGVTQTPKHLITATGQRVTLRCSPRSGDLSVYWYQQSLDQGLQFLIQYYNGEERAKGNILERFSAQQFPDLHSELNLSSLELGDSALYFCASSPKHRSSYNEQFFGPGTRLTVL.